A selection of T cell receptor beta chains follows, all from one sample in a study of cytomegalovirus exposure and HLA in healthy donors. This table comes from immunoSEQ multiplex PCR, and its TCRdb copy is limited to in-frame clones, with some not included. The table includes about 140,000 clones, about three fifths detected once. The sequenced material came from PBMCs. These receptors all stem from a male donor in good health and CMV-seronegative. CDR3s include the opening cysteine and the closing phenylalanine or tryptophan. Fields, in order: D gene, clone size, J gene, V gene, CDR3 DNA, CDR3 protein. D genes are given only for firm matches. A clone size is listed for some rows: how often the clone was seen (once, few, many), or a class if it is expanded.

>-|-|TRBJ2-5|TRBV6-1
TGTGCCAGCAGCAACAGAGTCCAAGAGACCCAGTACTTC
CASSNRVQETQYF
>-|-|TRBJ2-7|TRBV7-3
TGTGCGGCTGGGGGACAACTCTACGAGCAGTACTTC
CAAGGQLYEQYF
>-|-|TRBJ1-4|TRBV7-9
TGTGCCAGCAGCTTAGATGGGGCAGCCGCTATGTGGGAAAAACTGTTTTTT
CASSLDGAAAMWEKLFF
>TRBD1|-|TRBJ1-2|TRBV5-1
TGCGCCAGCAGCCAACAGGGGGCCGGTGGCTACACCTTC
CASSQQGAGGYTF
>TRBD1|-|TRBJ2-7|TRBV19
TGTGCCAGTAGTATAGGCCTCCTGAGGGGGCGCCACGAGCAGTACTTC
CASSIGLLRGRHEQYF
>TRBD2|-|TRBJ2-1|TRBV2
TGTGCCAGCAGTGAAGTTTCAGGGGTAGCGGGGGGGAGGAGCTCCTACAATGAGCAGTTCTTC
CASSEVSGVAGGRSSYNEQFF
>-|-|TRBJ2-7|TRBV7-8
TGTGCCAGCAGCTTAGTTGACGGAGGCGAGCAGTACTTC
CASSLVDGGEQYF
>TRBD1|few|TRBJ2-7|TRBV7-3
TGTGCCAGCAGCGGAGGGGGGTTAACAGGGGGCTATGAGCAGTACTTC
CASSGGGLTGGYEQYF
>TRBD1|-|TRBJ1-2|TRBV11-2
TGTGCCAGCAGCTTCAGACACGGACAGGGCGGATATGGCTACACCTTC
CASSFRHGQGGYGYTF
>TRBD1|-|TRBJ2-1|TRBV7-9
TGTGCCAGCAGCCCCGGGCCGGGACAGGGGGCGGTCAATGAGCAGTTCTTC
CASSPGPGQGAVNEQFF
>TRBD2|-|TRBJ2-7|TRBV2
TGTGCCAGCAGGGAACCGGGGGGTACTAACTACGAGCAGTACTTC
CASREPGGTNYEQYF
>-|-|TRBJ2-2|TRBV27
TGTGCCAGCAGTCGTGGGGGGGCGATAAACACCGGGGAGCTGTTTTTT
CASSRGGAINTGELFF
>TRBD1|-|TRBJ2-7|TRBV5-6
TGTGCCAGCACTTGGACAGGGCCCTCCTACGAGCAGTACTTC
CASTWTGPSYEQYF
>TRBD1|-|TRBJ1-1|TRBV30
TGTGCCTGGAGCATGGACAGGTTGAACACTGAAGCTTTCTTT
CAWSMDRLNTEAFF
>-|once|TRBJ2-3|TRBV5-1
TGCGCCAGCAGCTTTACCGGGACTTCCGAGGATACGCAGTATTTT
CASSFTGTSEDTQYF
>-|few|TRBJ1-5|TRBV27
TGTGCCAGCAGTTTATTTTGGGCAAGGAATCAGCCCCAGCATTTT
CASSLFWARNQPQHF